This TCR beta chain was obtained from a study of T cell changes during pregnancy in multiple sclerosis (dated by TCRdb to the late 2010s). With respect to the entire study: The study examined how the T cell repertoire changed over the course of pregnancy in women with multiple sclerosis.

The method was the immunoSEQ multiplex PCR assay. Entries here come from immuneACCESS through TCRdb and include only in-frame sequences with V and J called. Some clones fail to appear in such tables; in the studies checked, an unresolved V gene covers under half of the shortfall, and the cause of the remainder is unknown. The sample profile shows tens of thousands of clones; approximately 91% of them were found once. The ten largest clones represent roughly 1.4% of the sample. The CDR1 and CDR2 encoded by the germline V gene are SGDLS and YYNGEE. Measured from the cysteine to the phenylalanine, the CDR3 is 13 residues long. Solely the CDR3 DNA is kept, with 39 bases framed from the first base. V is shortened by 3 bases, J by 4 bases, and the region joining them spans 10 bases. Notes on this clone: It has no known antigen specificity. Qualities for individual bases were not recorded, and no much larger clone is one base off.

The sample in question was peripheral blood, obtained in the third trimester of pregnancy. The chain joins TRBV9 to TRBJ1-1, with the D gene too uncertain to name. The receptor was derived from a female donor with multiple sclerosis, enrolled in a pregnancy study. The DNA sequence is as follows: TGTGCCAGCAGCGCCAGTGATGGCACTGAAGCTTTCTTT. Its translation is CASSASDGTEAFF.